The clone carrying this TCR beta chain occurred a few times. Its target is not known. The data stem from a study of T-cell reconstitution after alpha-beta-depleted transplantation in children. Study results and limitations: Diversity and T-cell counts at one year after transplant derived mostly from new T cells. Several hundred expanded graft clones reportedly gave rise to the alpha-beta T cells present about two months after transplant. Recipient T cells and thymic progenitors that survived gave rise to the high TCRbeta diversity observed at day 60 in some patients.

Deletions cut 3 bases from V and 11 bases from J, with 19 bases between. This CDR3 comprises 14 residues. The germline V gene encodes CDR1 MDHEN and CDR2 SYDVKM. Unique molecular identifiers were incorporated during preparation of the TCRbeta library. TCRdb re-called the PCR reads through MiXCR, storing one row per CDR3 protein. The sample has 330,000 or so distinct CDR3 sequences, nearly 8% seen once. This clonotype was sampled from a female patient aged 2-9 years who had a stem cell transplant for Fanconi anemia, so the T cells may come from the graft donor. The chain has TRBV28 and TRBJ1-1; D is possibly TRBD1 (5 bases). The sequences come from peripheral blood, collected 360 days after TCRalphabeta/CD19-depleted stem cell transplant. CDR3 bases: TGTGCCAGCAGTTTTAGTGGAACCGCCCGGGGCGCTTTCTTT. This encodes CASSFSGTARGAFF.